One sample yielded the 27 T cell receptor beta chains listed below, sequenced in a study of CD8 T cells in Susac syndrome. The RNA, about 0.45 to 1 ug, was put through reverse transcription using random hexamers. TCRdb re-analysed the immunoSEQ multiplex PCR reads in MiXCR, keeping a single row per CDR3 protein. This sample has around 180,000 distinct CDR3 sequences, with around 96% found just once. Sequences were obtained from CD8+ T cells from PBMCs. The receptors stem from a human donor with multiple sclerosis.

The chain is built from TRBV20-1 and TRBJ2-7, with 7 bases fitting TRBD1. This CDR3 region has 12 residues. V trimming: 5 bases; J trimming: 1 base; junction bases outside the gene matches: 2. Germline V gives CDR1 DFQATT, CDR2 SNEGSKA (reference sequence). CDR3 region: CSAWDSSYEQYF. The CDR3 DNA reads TGCAGTGCTTGGGACAGTTCCTACGAGCAGTACTTC.

The CDR3 here is CASRRGQGNTEAFF. The CDR3 DNA reads TGTGCCAGCAGAAGGGGACAGGGGAACACTGAAGCTTTCTTT. V usage is TRBV7-3 and J usage is TRBJ1-1; 9 bases are a match to TRBD1. The J segment lost 1 base and the V segment lost 6 bases, leaving 3 bases of the junction unmatched. Germline values: CDR1 SGHTA, CDR2 FQGTGA. The CDR3 totals 14 residues.

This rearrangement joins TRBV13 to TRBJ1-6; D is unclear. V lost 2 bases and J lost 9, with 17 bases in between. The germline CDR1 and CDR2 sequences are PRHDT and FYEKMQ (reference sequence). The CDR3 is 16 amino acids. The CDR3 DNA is TGTGCCAGCAGCTTAACCGGTGTCGCGGAGATTTCACCCCTCCACTTT. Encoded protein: CASSLTGVAEISPLHF. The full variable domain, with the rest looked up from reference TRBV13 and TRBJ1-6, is AAGVIQSPRHLIKEKRETATLKCYPIPRHDTVYWYQQGPGQDPQFLISFYEKMQSDKGSIPDRFSAQQFSDYHSELNMSSLELGDSALYFCASSLTGVAEISPLHFGNGTRLTVT.

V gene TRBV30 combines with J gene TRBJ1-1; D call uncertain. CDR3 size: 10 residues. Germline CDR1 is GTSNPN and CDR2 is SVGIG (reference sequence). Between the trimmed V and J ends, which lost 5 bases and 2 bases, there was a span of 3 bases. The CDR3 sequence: CAWLNTEAFF. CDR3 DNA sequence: TGTGCCTGGTTAAACACTGAAGCTTTCTTT. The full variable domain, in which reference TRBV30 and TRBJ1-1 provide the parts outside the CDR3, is SQTIHQWPATLVQPVGSPLSLECTVEGTSNPNLYWYRQAAGRGLQLLFYSVGIGQISSEVPQNLSASRPQDRQFILSSKKLLLSDSGFYLCAWLNTEAFFGQGTRLTVV.

The CDR3, as DNA: TGTGCCAGCAGAGGCGAGGGAGCCCCCCCCTACGAGCAGTACTTC. Translated, it gives CASRGEGAPPYEQYF. V gene TRBV5-6 combines with J gene TRBJ2-7; possibly TRBD2 for D (5 bases). Trimming pared 5 bases from V and 2 bases from J, leaving 17 bases between. The length of the CDR3 is 15 residues. Germline V gives CDR1 SGHDT, CDR2 YYEEEE.

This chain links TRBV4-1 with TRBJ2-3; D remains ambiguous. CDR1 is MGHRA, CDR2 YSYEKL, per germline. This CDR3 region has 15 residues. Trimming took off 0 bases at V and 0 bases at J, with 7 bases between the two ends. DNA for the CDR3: TGCGCCAGCAGCCAAGACCCCCGGAGCACAGATACGCAGTATTTT. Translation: CASSQDPRSTDTQYF.

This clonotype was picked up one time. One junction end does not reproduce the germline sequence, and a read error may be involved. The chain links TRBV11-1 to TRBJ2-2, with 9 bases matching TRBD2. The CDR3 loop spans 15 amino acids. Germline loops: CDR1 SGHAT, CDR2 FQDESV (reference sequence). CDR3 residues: CASSLAGAHTGELFF. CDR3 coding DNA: TGTGCCAGCAGTTTAGCGGGGGCGCACACCGGGGAGCTGTTTTTT.

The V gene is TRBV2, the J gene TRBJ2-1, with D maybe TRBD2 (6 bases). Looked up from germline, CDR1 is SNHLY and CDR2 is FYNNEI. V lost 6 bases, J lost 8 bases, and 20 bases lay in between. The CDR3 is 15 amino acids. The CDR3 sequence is CASSEPDYTDDEQFF. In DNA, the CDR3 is TGTGCCAGCAGCGAGCCGGACTATACGGACGATGAGCAGTTCTTC.

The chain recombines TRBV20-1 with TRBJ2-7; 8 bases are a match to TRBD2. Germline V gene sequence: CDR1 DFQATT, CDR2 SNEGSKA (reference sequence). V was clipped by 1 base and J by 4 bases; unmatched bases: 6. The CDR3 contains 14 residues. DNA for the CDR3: TGCAGTGCTAGAGTCCCGGGAGGGCCTTACGAGCAGTACTTC. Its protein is CSARVPGGPYEQYF.

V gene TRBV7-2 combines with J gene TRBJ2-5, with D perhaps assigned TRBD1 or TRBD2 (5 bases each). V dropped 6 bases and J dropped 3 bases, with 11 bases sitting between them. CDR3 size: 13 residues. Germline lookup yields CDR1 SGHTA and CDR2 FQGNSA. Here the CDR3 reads CASRARGEETQYF. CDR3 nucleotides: TGTGCCAGCAGGGCCCGAGGGGAAGAGACCCAGTACTTC. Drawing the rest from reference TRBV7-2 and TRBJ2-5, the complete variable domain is GAGVSQSPSNKVTEKGKDVELRCDPISGHTALYWYRQSLGQGLEFLIYFQGNSAPDKSGLPSDRFSAERTGGSVSTLTIQRTQQEDSAVYLCASRARGEETQYFGPGTRLLVL.

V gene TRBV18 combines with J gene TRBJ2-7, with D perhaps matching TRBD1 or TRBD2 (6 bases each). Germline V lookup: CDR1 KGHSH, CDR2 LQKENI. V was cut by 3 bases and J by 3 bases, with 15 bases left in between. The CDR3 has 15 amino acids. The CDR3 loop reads CASSPVSGGLYEQYF. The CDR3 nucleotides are TGTGCCAGCTCACCCGTGTCCGGGGGCCTCTACGAGCAGTACTTC.

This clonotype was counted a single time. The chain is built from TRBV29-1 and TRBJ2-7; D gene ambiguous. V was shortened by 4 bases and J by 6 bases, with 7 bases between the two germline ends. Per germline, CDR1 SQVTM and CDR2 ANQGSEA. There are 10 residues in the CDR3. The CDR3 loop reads CSVAASEQYF. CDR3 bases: TGCAGCGTTGCGGCGTCCGAGCAGTACTTC.

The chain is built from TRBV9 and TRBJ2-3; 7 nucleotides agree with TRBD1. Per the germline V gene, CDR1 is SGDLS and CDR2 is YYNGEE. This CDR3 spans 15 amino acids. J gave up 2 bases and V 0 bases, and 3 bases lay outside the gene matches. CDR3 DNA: TGTGCCAGCAGCGTAGGTAGGGGGCCCACAGATACGCAGTATTTT. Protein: CASSVGRGPTDTQYF. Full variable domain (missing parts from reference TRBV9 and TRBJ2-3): DSGVTQTPKHLITATGQRVTLRCSPRSGDLSVYWYQQSLDQGLQFLIQYYNGEERAKGNILERFSAQQFPDLHSELNLSSLELGDSALYFCASSVGRGPTDTQYFGPGTRLTVL.

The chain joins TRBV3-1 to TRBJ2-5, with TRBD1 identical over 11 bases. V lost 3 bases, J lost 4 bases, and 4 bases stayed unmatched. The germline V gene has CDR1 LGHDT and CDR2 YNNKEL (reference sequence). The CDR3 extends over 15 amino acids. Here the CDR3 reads CASSQGQGVGETQYF. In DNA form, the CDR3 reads TGTGCCAGCAGCCAGGGACAGGGGGTAGGAGAGACCCAGTACTTC.

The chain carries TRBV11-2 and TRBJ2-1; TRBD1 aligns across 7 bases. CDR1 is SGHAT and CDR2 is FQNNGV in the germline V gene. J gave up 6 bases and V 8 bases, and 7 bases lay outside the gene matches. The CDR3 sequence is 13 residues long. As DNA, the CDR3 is TGTGCCAGCTACGGAGCAGGGGGCAATGAGCAGTTCTTC. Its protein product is CASYGAGGNEQFF.

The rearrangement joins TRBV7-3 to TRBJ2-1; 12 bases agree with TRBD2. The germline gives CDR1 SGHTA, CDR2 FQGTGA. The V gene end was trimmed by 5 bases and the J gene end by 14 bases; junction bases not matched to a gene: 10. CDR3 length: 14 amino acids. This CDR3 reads CASSARLAGDEKFF. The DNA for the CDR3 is TGTGCCAGCAGCGCACGACTAGCGGGAGACGAAAAGTTCTTC.

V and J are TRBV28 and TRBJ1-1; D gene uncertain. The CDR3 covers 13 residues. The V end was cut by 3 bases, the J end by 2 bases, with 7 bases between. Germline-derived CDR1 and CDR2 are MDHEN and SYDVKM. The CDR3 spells CASSFPYNTEAFF. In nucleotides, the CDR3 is TGTGCCAGCAGTTTTCCTTATAACACTGAAGCTTTCTTT.

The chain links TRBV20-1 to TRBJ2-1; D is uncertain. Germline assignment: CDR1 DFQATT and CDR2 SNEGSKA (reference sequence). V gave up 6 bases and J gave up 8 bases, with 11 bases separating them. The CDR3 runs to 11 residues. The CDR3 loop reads CSAPSGYEQFF. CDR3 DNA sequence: TGCAGTGCACCAAGTGGCTATGAGCAGTTCTTC.

In nucleotides, the CDR3 is TGTGCCACCGAAACCCAAGGGACTGGGGCCAACGTCCTGACTTTC. Its protein product is CATETQGTGANVLTF. V is TRBV6-5 and J is TRBJ2-6, with D uncertain. CDR3 length: 15 residues. Germline CDR1 is MNHEY and CDR2 is SVGAGI. V lost 10 bases and J 2 bases, leaving 15 bases between the germline ends.

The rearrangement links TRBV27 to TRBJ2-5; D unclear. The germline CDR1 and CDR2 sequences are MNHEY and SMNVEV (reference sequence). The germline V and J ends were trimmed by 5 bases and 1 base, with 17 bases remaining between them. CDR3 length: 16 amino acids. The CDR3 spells CASSPAPQPGQETQYF. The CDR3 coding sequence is TGTGCCAGCAGTCCAGCTCCCCAACCAGGCCAAGAGACCCAGTACTTC.

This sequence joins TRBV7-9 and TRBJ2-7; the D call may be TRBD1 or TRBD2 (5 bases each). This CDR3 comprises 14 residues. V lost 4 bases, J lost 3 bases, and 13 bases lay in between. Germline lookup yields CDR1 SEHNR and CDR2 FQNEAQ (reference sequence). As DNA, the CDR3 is TGTGCCAGCAGCTCCGGGGCGATCTTCTACGAGCAGTACTTC. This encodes CASSSGAIFYEQYF.

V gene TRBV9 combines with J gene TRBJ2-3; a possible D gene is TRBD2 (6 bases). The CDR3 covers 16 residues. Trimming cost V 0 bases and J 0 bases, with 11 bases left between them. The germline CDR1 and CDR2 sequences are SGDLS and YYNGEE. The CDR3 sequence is CASSVELASSTDTQYF. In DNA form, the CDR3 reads TGTGCCAGCAGCGTAGAGCTAGCGTCTAGCACAGATACGCAGTATTTT.

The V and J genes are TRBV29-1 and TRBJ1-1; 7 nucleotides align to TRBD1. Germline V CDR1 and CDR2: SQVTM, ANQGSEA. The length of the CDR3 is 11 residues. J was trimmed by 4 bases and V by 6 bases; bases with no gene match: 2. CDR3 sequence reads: CSVYRGTEAFF. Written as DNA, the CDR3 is TGCAGCGTATACAGGGGCACTGAAGCTTTCTTT.

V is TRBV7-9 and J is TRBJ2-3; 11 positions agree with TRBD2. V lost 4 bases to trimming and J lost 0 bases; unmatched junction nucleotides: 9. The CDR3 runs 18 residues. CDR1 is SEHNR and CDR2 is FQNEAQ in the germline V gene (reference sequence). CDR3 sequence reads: CASSSTSGGVSSTDTQYF. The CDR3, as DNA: TGTGCCAGCAGCTCTACTAGCGGGGGAGTTAGTAGCACAGATACGCAGTATTTT.

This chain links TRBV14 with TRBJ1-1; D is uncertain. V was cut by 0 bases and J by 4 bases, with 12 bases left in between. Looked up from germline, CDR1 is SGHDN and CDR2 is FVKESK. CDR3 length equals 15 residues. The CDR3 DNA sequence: TGTGCCAGCAGCCAAGATTTCGGTACCGGCACTGAAGCTTTCTTT. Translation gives CASSQDFGTGTEAFF.

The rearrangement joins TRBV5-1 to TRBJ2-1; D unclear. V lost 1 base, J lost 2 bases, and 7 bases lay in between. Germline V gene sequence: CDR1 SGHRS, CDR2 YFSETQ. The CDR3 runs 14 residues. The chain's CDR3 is CASSLWLTYNEQFF. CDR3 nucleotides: TGCGCCAGCAGCTTGTGGCTGACCTACAATGAGCAGTTCTTC.

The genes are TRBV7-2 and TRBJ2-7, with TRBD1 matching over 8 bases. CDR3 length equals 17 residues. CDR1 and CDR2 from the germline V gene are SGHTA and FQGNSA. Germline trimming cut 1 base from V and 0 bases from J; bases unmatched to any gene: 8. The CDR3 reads CASSLGGTGPDSYEQYF. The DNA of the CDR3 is TGTGCCAGCAGCTTAGGCGGGACAGGACCAGACTCCTACGAGCAGTACTTC.